A single sample is the source of the 2 T cell receptor beta chains below, sequenced in a study of preoperative IRX-2 immunotherapy in early breast cancer. Assay used: immunoSEQ multiplex PCR; TCRdb lists only in-frame clones, some missing. The data show about 98,000 clones, roughly 88% seen once. Noted treatment: preoperative locoregional IRX-2 cytokine immunotherapy. Sequences were derived from tumor tissue, sampled after IRX-2 immunotherapy. All receptors come from a human donor with breast cancer.

This clone was seen just once. The chain recombines TRBV28 with TRBJ1-2; no clear D gene. The CDR3 has 13 amino acids. The germline V gene has CDR1 MDHEN and CDR2 SYDVKM. Trimming cost V 6 bases and J 0 bases, with 8 bases left between them. The CDR3 region is CASSLQTNYGYTF. CDR3 sequence (DNA): TGTGCCAGCAGCCTACAAACTAACTATGGCTACACCTTC.

V gene TRBV5-1 combines with J gene TRBJ2-2, with 10 positions matching TRBD1. The CDR3 runs 14 residues. V trimming: 3 bases; J trimming: 7 bases; junction bases outside the gene matches: 3. Per the germline V gene, CDR1 is SGHRS and CDR2 is YFSETQ. The CDR3 protein is CASSWGQGHGELFF. The CDR3 nucleotides read TGCGCCAGCAGCTGGGGACAGGGGCACGGGGAGCTGTTTTTT.